This TCR beta chain emerged from a study of blood T cell repertoires in COVID-19. The V gene end was trimmed by 5 bases and the J gene end by 0 bases; junction bases not matched to a gene: 8. The V gene's germline CDR1 is SQVTM and CDR2 ANQGSEA. The CDR3 length is 15 residues. Produced via immunoSEQ multiplex PCR; TCRdb's table is partial and in-frame only. In the table there are under 450,000 clones, 70% to 90% of which are singletons. The clonotype comes from a woman between 50 and 59 years old with COVID-19, enrolled during active disease. This chain joins TRBV29-1 and TRBJ2-7; 9 bases are a match to TRBD1. Sample: peripheral blood. CDR3: CSVISGTGFSYEQYF. In DNA, the CDR3 is TGCAGCGTTATTTCCGGGACAGGGTTCTCCTACGAGCAGTACTTC.